The 6 T cell receptor beta chains in this list originate from one sample, sequenced in a study of T cell repertoires in cytomegalovirus infection. These receptors have no known antigen. TCRdb re-analysed the reads in MiXCR, keeping a single row per CDR3 protein. The table lists roughly 570,000 distinct CDR3 sequences, 35% to 50% of them singletons, with about 48% in the top ten. The material was cultured PBMCs, obtained from culture after CMV antigen stimulation. All receptors derive from a human donor in good health (CMV status not recorded). Some clones in this sample may be carry-over from other donors' samples.

The chain employs TRBV6-6 and TRBJ2-3; 14 nucleotides match TRBD2. Germline V CDR1 and CDR2: MNHNY, SVGAGI (reference sequence). The CDR3 loop spans 18 amino acids. V shed 6 bases and J 4 bases; nucleotides not matched to a gene: 12. The CDR3: CASSRAGTSGSHADTQYF. The CDR3 coding sequence is TGTGCCAGCAGCCGAGCCGGGACTAGCGGGAGCCATGCAGATACGCAGTATTTT.

This clonotype has a handful of counts. The chain links TRBV7-2 to TRBJ2-5; D uncertain. The CDR3 length is 15 residues. Germline CDR1 and CDR2: SGHTA and FQGNSA. V shed 5 bases and J shed 2 bases, with 15 bases lying between them. This chain's CDR3 is CASSLPLWYQETQYF. The CDR3 bases are TGTGCCAGCAGCCTCCCGCTGTGGTATCAAGAGACCCAGTACTTC.

Turning to this clonotype: The CDR3 does not close with the conserved phenylalanine or tryptophan, likely indicating a read error. The rearrangement joins TRBV6-2 or TRBV6-3 to TRBJ2-7; 7 nucleotides align to TRBD1. Germline V gene data show CDR1 as MNHEY and CDR2 as SVGEGT. The CDR3 spans 15 residues. Trimming cost V 8 bases and J 4 bases; bases outside gene matches: 14. The CDR3 coding sequence is TGTGCCAGCGGCAAACGGACAGGACGCGGGTACGAGCAGTACTCC. Protein: CASGKRTGRGYEQYS.

The chain links TRBV7-2 to TRBJ2-1; D gene uncertain. This CDR3 spans 11 amino acids. Germline CDR1 and CDR2: SGHTA and FQGNSA. The V and J ends lost 6 bases and 8 bases respectively, with 8 bases between them. CDR3 nucleotides: TGTGCCAGCAGGCTTATCCATGAGCAGTTCTTC. It codes for CASRLIHEQFF. Filled out from reference TRBV7-2 and TRBJ2-1, the complete variable domain reads GAGVSQSPSNKVTEKGKDVELRCDPISGHTALYWYRQSLGQGLEFLIYFQGNSAPDKSGLPSDRFSAERTGGSVSTLTIQRTQQEDSAVYLCASRLIHEQFFGPGTRLTVL.

The CDR3 DNA follows: TGTGCCAGCAGCTACCGGGACCTGAGAGAAAAACTGTTTTTT. Protein product: CASSYRDLREKLFF. The chain links TRBV7-6 to TRBJ1-4; TRBD1 is a possible D gene (5 bases). The germline V and J ends were trimmed by 4 bases and 8 bases, with 14 bases remaining between them. The CDR3 loop spans 14 amino acids. CDR1 is SGHVS, CDR2 FNYEAQ, per germline.

V and J are TRBV5-6 and TRBJ2-7; no definite D call. CDR3 length: 12 amino acids. V dropped 2 bases and J dropped 5 bases, with 8 bases sitting between them. Germline assignment: CDR1 SGHDT and CDR2 YYEEEE. CDR3 sequence reads: CASSFYIHEQYF. Here the CDR3 DNA reads TGTGCCAGCAGCTTCTACATTCACGAGCAGTACTTC.